What follows are 20 T cell receptor beta chains derived from one specimen sequenced in a study of regulatory T cells in long-lasting Graves disease. Time point of the sample: persistent/refractory GD, antithyroid drugs over 5 years with positive TRAb. The authors made the TCR library using RNA they extracted from PBMCs. TCR beta libraries were built with iRepertoire HTBI primers and Arm-PCR of CDR3 regions. TCRdb recomputed calls from the multiplex PCR reads with MiXCR, one row per CDR3 protein. The sample has more than 300,000 distinct CDR3 sequences, 15% to 20% seen once. This specimen was peripheral blood mononuclear cells (PBMCs), taken when the disease was refractory, from a patient treated with antithyroid drugs. Receptor source: a female donor with Graves disease.

The rearrangement uses TRBV28 and TRBJ2-1, with 11 bases aligning to TRBD1. V lost 4 bases and J lost 4; bases outside the gene matches: 9. Germline V gives CDR1 MDHEN, CDR2 SYDVKM. CDR3 length: 17 residues. Here the CDR3 DNA reads TGTGCCAGCAGTTCATACGCCGGGACAGGGGGTTACAATGAGCAGTTCTTC. Translating it yields CASSSYAGTGGYNEQFF.

Ten or more counts support this clonotype. This CDR3 is CASSYSFSPLHF. CDR3 DNA: TGTGCCAGCAGTTACTCGTTTTCACCCCTCCACTTT. V usage is TRBV6-5 and J usage is TRBJ1-6; D call uncertain. The CDR3 has 12 residues. Germline loops: CDR1 MNHEY, CDR2 SVGAGI. With 0 bases removed from V and 9 bases from J, the gap between germline ends came to 3 bases.

The rearrangement joins TRBV5-1 to TRBJ1-1; 7 bases match TRBD1. J lost 7 bases, V lost 2 bases, and 11 bases had no gene match. The CDR3 is made up of 15 amino acids. Germline CDR1 SGHRS, CDR2 YFSETQ. This CDR3 reads CASSFRGRGDSEAFF. The CDR3 DNA is TGCGCCAGCAGCTTCCGCGGCAGGGGGGATAGTGAAGCTTTCTTT. Using reference TRBV5-1 and TRBJ1-1 for the parts outside the CDR3, the full variable domain is KAGVTQTPRYLIKTRGQQVTLSCSPISGHRSVSWYQQTPGQGLQFLFEYFSETQRNKGNFPGRFSGRQFSNSRSEMNVSTLELGDSALYLCASSFRGRGDSEAFFGQGTRLTVV.

The rearrangement links TRBV20-1 to TRBJ2-7; 9 bases match TRBD2. V shed 6 bases and J 4 bases; nucleotides not matched to a gene: 25. The germline V gene has CDR1 DFQATT and CDR2 SNEGSKA (reference sequence). The length of the CDR3 is 19 residues. The CDR3: CSASPAGGSGRHSLYEQYF. The CDR3 bases are TGCAGTGCAAGTCCCGCAGGAGGGAGCGGGAGGCACTCCCTGTACGAGCAGTACTTC.

The chain employs TRBV9 and TRBJ1-3, with D maybe TRBD1 (6 bases). V lost 2 bases to trimming and J lost 0 bases, with 15 bases between them. The germline CDR1 and CDR2 sequences are SGDLS and YYNGEE. The CDR3 extends over 17 amino acids. CDR3 loop: CASSVGGRELSGNTIYF. The CDR3 nucleotides read TGTGCCAGCAGCGTGGGGGGCCGGGAACTCTCTGGAAACACCATATATTTT.

This clonotype was seen many times. V gene TRBV27 combines with J gene TRBJ1-1, with no clear D. The CDR3 covers 14 residues. The V end lost 1 base, the J end lost 7 bases, and 13 bases lay between the germline ends. Per the germline V gene, CDR1 is MNHEY and CDR2 is SMNVEV (reference sequence). CDR3 in amino acids: CASSLFGQGSEAFF. CDR3 in DNA: TGTGCCAGCAGTTTATTCGGCCAAGGGAGTGAAGCTTTCTTT.

V and J are TRBV9 and TRBJ1-1, with D possibly being TRBD1 (6 bases). Trimming stripped 4 bases from V and 1 base from J, with 14 bases between. This CDR3 contains 15 residues. CDR1 is SGDLS, CDR2 YYNGEE, per germline. The CDR3 DNA reads TGTGCCAGCAGCCGAGGGGACATCCGGAACACTGAAGCTTTCTTT. It is translated as CASSRGDIRNTEAFF.

This clonotype was recorded at least ten times. Mismatch with germline at one junction end may stem from a read error. CDR3 residues: CASSLGQGISF. In DNA form, the CDR3 reads TGTGCCAGCAGCCTCGGACAGGGGATCTCCTTC. This rearrangement joins TRBV11-3 to TRBJ1-2; TRBD1 matches at 9 bases. This CDR3 has 11 residues. Germline V gives CDR1 SGHNT, CDR2 YENEEA.

This clonotype showed up just a few times. The genes are TRBV5-1 and TRBJ2-7; tentative D call: TRBD1 (5 bases). V was clipped by 2 bases and J by 4 bases, with 19 bases between them. The CDR3 consists of 16 residues. CDR1 and CDR2 from the germline V gene are SGHRS and YFSETQ. The CDR3 sequence: CASSLSQTDLHYEQYF. The CDR3 DNA reads as TGCGCCAGCAGCTTATCGCAGACAGACCTACATTACGAGCAGTACTTC.

V usage is TRBV20-1 and J usage is TRBJ2-2, with 7 bases lining up with TRBD1. J was trimmed by 0 bases and V by 2 bases; bases with no gene match: 9. This CDR3 spans 17 amino acids. Germline-derived CDR1 and CDR2 are DFQATT and SNEGSKA (reference sequence). This CDR3 is CSARLRTGIPNTGELFF. CDR3 nucleotides: TGCAGTGCTAGACTTAGGACAGGAATACCGAACACCGGGGAGCTGTTTTTT.

This clonotype has ten or more counts. The V and J genes are TRBV29-1 and TRBJ2-5, with D perhaps matching TRBD2 (5 bases). Germline V gene sequence: CDR1 SQVTM, CDR2 ANQGSEA. Trimming shortened V by 1 base and J by 5 bases, and 11 bases separated the two germline ends. The CDR3 loop spans 13 amino acids. For the CDR3, the DNA is TGCAGCGTTGAAGGGGGAGAGGAGGAGACCCAGTACTTC. Protein sequence: CSVEGGEEETQYF.

This clonotype was seen only a few times. The chain links TRBV28 to TRBJ2-1; D is unclear. This CDR3 is 11 amino acids long. V was pared by 4 bases and J by 10 bases, with 8 bases between. Per the germline V gene, CDR1 is MDHEN and CDR2 is SYDVKM. The CDR3 sequence: CASSSRQEQFF. CDR3 DNA: TGTGCCAGCAGTTCCCGCCAGGAGCAGTTCTTC.

With regard to this clonotype: This may be a read error, as it is one base from a much larger clone. J is TRBJ2-5 and V is TRBV7-9; D remains ambiguous. The germline V gene encodes CDR1 SEHNR and CDR2 FQNEAQ (reference sequence). Trimming removed 2 bases from V and 6 bases from J, with 4 bases in between. This CDR3 is 11 amino acids long. This CDR3 reads CASSLSKTQYF. For the CDR3, the DNA is TGTGCCAGCAGCTTATCGAAGACCCAGTACTTC.

In its sample, this clonotype was seen a few times. J is TRBJ2-1 and V is TRBV2; the match to TRBD2 covers 13 bases. Germline V lookup: CDR1 SNHLY, CDR2 FYNNEI. This CDR3 has 14 amino acids. J gave up 10 bases and V 6 bases, and 6 bases lay outside the gene matches. CDR3 bases: TGTGCCAGCAGACGACTAGCGGGGGGCGGCGAGCAGTTCTTC. Translation: CASRRLAGGGEQFF.

The table lists this clonotype with many counts. The junction departs from germline at one end; a sequencing error may be responsible. The chain is built from TRBV5-5 and TRBJ1-1; 7 bases line up with TRBD1. Germline lookup yields CDR1 SGHKS and CDR2 YYEKEE (reference sequence). This CDR3 comprises 16 residues. CDR3 loop: CASSLEGAVTNTEAFF. The DNA for the CDR3 is TGCGCCAGCAGCTTGGAGGGGGCAGTAACCAACACTGAAGCTTTCTTT.

This clonotype was seen only a few times. CDR3 loop: CASSQVNGVGEAFF. The CDR3 DNA is TGCGCCAGCAGCCAAGTGAACGGGGTTGGTGAAGCTTTCTTT. The chain links TRBV4-1 to TRBJ1-1; no reliable D call. Trimming cost V 1 base and J 7 bases, with 13 bases left between them. The CDR3 totals 14 residues. In germline, CDR1 is MGHRA, CDR2 YSYEKL.

This clonotype was seen more than once but under ten times. The V gene is TRBV7-9, the J gene TRBJ1-2, with D perhaps matching TRBD1 (5 bases). The ends were cut back, 5 bases at V and 1 base at J, with 17 bases in the middle. Germline V gene lookup returns CDR1 SEHNR and CDR2 FQNEAQ (reference sequence). CDR3 length equals 16 residues. CDR3: CASSKSTGTDNYGYTF. Here the CDR3 DNA reads TGTGCCAGCAGCAAAAGCACCGGGACGGATAACTATGGCTACACCTTC.

With respect to this clonotype: Sequence at one end of the junction differs from germline and may be a read error. The chain is built from TRBV2 and TRBJ2-5; 8 bases agree with TRBD1. The CDR3 has 14 amino acids. Germline V gene data show CDR1 as SNHLY and CDR2 as FYNNEI. CDR3 sequence reads: CACRGDRRFETQYF. CDR3 sequence (DNA): TGTGCCTGCAGGGGGGACAGGAGGTTTGAGACCCAGTACTTC.

The chain recombines TRBV14 with TRBJ1-2, with a tentative D call TRBD1 (5 bases). The CDR3 totals 16 residues. V lost 0 bases, J lost 8 bases, and 19 bases lay in between. Germline CDR1 and CDR2: SGHDN and FVKESK. CDR3 residues: CASSQEVHRAGVGYTF. The CDR3 region has the DNA TGTGCCAGCAGCCAAGAGGTCCACCGGGCGGGGGTAGGCTACACCTTC.

This clonotype was detected ten times or more. This rearrangement joins TRBV28 to TRBJ2-5, with 9 bases fitting TRBD2. The CDR3 contains 14 residues. V lost 3 bases to trimming and J lost 4 bases; unmatched junction nucleotides: 3. From germline, CDR1 is MDHEN and CDR2 SYDVKM. The CDR3 sequence: CASSFAGGTETQYF. The CDR3 nucleotides are TGTGCCAGCAGTTTCGCGGGAGGGACAGAGACCCAGTACTTC.